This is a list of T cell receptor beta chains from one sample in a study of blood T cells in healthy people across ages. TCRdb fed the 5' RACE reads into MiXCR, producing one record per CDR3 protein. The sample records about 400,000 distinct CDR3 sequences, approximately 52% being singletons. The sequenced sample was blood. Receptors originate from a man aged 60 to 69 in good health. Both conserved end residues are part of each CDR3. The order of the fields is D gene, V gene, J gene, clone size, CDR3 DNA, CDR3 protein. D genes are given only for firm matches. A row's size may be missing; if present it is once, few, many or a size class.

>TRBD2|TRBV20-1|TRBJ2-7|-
TGCAGTGCTAGAGTCGCGGGGGTGGACGAGCAGTACTTC
CSARVAGVDEQYF
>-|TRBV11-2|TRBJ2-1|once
TGTGCCAGCAGCTTAGCCCAAATCGGGGGGCGAGGAGTCAATGAGCAGTTCTTC
CASSLAQIGGRGVNEQFF
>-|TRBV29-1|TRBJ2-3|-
TGCAGCGTTGAATTCGGGGTGAGGGGCTATACGCAGTATTTT
CSVEFGVRGYTQYF
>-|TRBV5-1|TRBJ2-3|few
TGCGCCAGCAGCTTGTGGGGCCGGGGGGCTAGCACAGATACGCAGTATTTT
CASSLWGRGASTDTQYF
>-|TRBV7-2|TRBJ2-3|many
TGTGCCAGCAGCGAAGCGGCTAGCAGTGGCACAGATACGCAGTATTTT
CASSEAASSGTDTQYF
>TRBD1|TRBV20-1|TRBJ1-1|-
TGCAGTGCTAGAGATCAAAGGACAGGCAGGAACACTGAAGCTTTCTTT
CSARDQRTGRNTEAFF
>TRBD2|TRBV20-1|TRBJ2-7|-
TGCAGTGCTAGAGACCCGGGAGGGGCGGGGGTGTCCTACGAGCAGTACTTC
CSARDPGGAGVSYEQYF
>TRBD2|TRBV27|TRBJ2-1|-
TGTGCCAGCAGTGAACGAGATAGCGGGAGGGCCCGGTTCTTC
CASSERDSGRARFF
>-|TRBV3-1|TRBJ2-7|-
TGTGCCAGCAGGGACGCGGGGCGCTACGAGCAGTACTTC
CASRDAGRYEQYF
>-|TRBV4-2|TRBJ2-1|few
TGTGCCAGCAGCCAAGTCCCCCGGACCTCCTACAATGAGCAGTTCTTC
CASSQVPRTSYNEQFF
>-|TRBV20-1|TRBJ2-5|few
TGCAGTGCTAGACCGGACAGTTCAGGGTACCAAGAGACCCAGTACTTC
CSARPDSSGYQETQYF
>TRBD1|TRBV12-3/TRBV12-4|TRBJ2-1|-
TGTGCCAGCAGTCCGACAGGGTTGGGGGATGAGCAGTTCTTC
CASSPTGLGDEQFF
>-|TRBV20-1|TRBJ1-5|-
TGCAGTGCTTTGTTGAGGAATCAGCCCCAGCATTTT
CSALLRNQPQHF
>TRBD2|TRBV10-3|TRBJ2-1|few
TGTGCCATCAGTGAACTAGCGGGAGGGCATCCCAACAATGAGCAGTTCTTC
CAISELAGGHPNNEQFF
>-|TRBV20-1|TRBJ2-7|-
TGCAGGGGGTACAGGGCAACCTACGAGCAGTACTTC
CRGYRATYEQYF